Listed below are T cell receptor beta chains from one sample, sequenced in a study of T cells in Graves' hyperthyroidism and ophthalmopathy. TCRdb fed the multiplex PCR reads into MiXCR, producing one record per CDR3 protein. The sample records under 350,000 distinct CDR3 sequences, about 17% being singletons. Input material: blood. Receptors originate from a woman aged 55 to 70 with Graves' ophthalmopathy. The CDR3 runs from the conserved cysteine through the conserved F or W. The D gene is left open where the match is weak. For some rows the clone size is stated as once, few or many, or as a class when expanded; others skip it.

j_call d_call clone_size v_call cdr3_nt cdr3_aa
TRBJ1-6 TRBD1 NA TRBV19 TGTGCCAGTACCAAGGGACAGTTGAATAATTCACCCCTCCACTTT CASTKGQLNNSPLHF
TRBJ1-4 NA many TRBV24-1 TGTGCCACCAGTGATTCTCGCCCGGGTAGTTATGAAAAACTGTTTTTT CATSDSRPGSYEKLFF
TRBJ1-5 TRBD1 many TRBV12-3/TRBV12-4 TGTGCCAGCAGACGGACAGGGACCAATCAGCCCCAGCATTTT CASRRTGTNQPQHF
TRBJ2-6 NA NA TRBV6-2/TRBV6-3 TGTGCCAGCAGTTATGGGCAGGGGGGCTCTGGGGCCAACGTCCTGACTTTC CASSYGQGGSGANVLTF
TRBJ1-1 NA few TRBV27 TGTGCCAGCAGGGTTTCGACGGGGGCAGACACTGAAGCTTTCTTT CASRVSTGADTEAFF
TRBJ2-7 NA few TRBV12-3/TRBV12-4 TGTGCCAGCAGCCCTGGGACAAACGCCTACGAGCAGTACTTC CASSPGTNAYEQYF
TRBJ2-1 TRBD1 many TRBV12-3/TRBV12-4 TGTGCCAGCAGGCGACAGGGGAATGCCCTCAATGAGCAGTTCTTC CASRRQGNALNEQFF
TRBJ2-7 TRBD1 few TRBV6-1 TGTGCCAGCAGAAGACCCGGGACAGGGAACCCTACGAAGCAGTACTTC CASRRPGTGNPTKQYF
TRBJ2-2 NA many TRBV12-3/TRBV12-4 TGTGCCAGCAGTTTATCTGGGGCCGGGGAGCTGTTTTTT CASSLSGAGELFF
TRBJ2-3 TRBD2 few TRBV19 TGTGCCAGTAGGGTGACTAGCGGGGGGGCCAGAGATACGCAGTATTTT CASRVTSGGARDTQYF
TRBJ2-2 NA few TRBV24-1 TGTGCCACCAGTGATAGCAGGGAAATCGGGGAGCTGTTTTTT CATSDSREIGELFF
TRBJ2-2 NA NA TRBV9 TGTGCCACCACTTCTGGAACCGGGGAGCTGTTTTTT CATTSGTGELFF
TRBJ2-7 NA NA TRBV18 TGTGCCAGCTCGCCTACCTCCGACTACGAGCAGTACTTC CASSPTSDYEQYF
TRBJ2-5 NA many TRBV9 TGTGCCAGCAGCGGGACAAACCAAGAGACCCAGTACTTC CASSGTNQETQYF
TRBJ2-2 TRBD1 few TRBV20-1 TGCAGTACCGGGACAGGGGGTGGGGGGGAGCTGTTTTTT CSTGTGGGGELFF
TRBJ2-3 TRBD2 once TRBV11-2 TGTGCCAGCAGCTCCCTAACCTGGGACTATCGAGCGCAGTATTTT CASSSLTWDYRAQYF
TRBJ1-2 NA few TRBV18 TGTGCCAGCTCACCACAGGGTGGAGCCGATGGCTACACCTTC CASSPQGGADGYTF
TRBJ2-2 TRBD2 many TRBV2 TGTGCCAGCGTGGGGGGCACACTAGCGGGAGGGGCCGGGGAGCTGTTTTTT CASVGGTLAGGAGELFF
TRBJ2-7 NA many TRBV7-8 TGTGCCAGCAGCCAGCGGACAGCGGAACCCTACGAGCAGTACTTC CASSQRTAEPYEQYF
TRBJ2-6 NA many TRBV7-2 TGTGCCAGCAGCAATAGTCACAGGGCCTGGGTCCTGACTTTC CASSNSHRAWVLTF
TRBJ2-3 NA many TRBV15 TGTGCCACCAGCAGATCCGCGCCAGCCAAGACGCAGTATTTT CATSRSAPAKTQYF
TRBJ2-1 NA many TRBV27 TGTGCCAGCAGTTTATCAAGGGGTGAGCAGTTCTTC CASSLSRGEQFF
TRBJ1-6 TRBD1 NA TRBV20-1 TGCAGTGCTAGAGATCCCGGGACAGAGGATAATTCACCCCTCCACTTT CSARDPGTEDNSPLHF
TRBJ2-7 NA NA TRBV29-1 TGCAGCGTTAGGGGGGGGGGTATGGACGAGCAGTACTTC CSVRGGGMDEQYF
TRBJ2-5 TRBD1 many TRBV11-3 TGTGCCAGCAGCTTAGATAACCGGGACAGAACCCAGTACTTC CASSLDNRDRTQYF
TRBJ2-3 TRBD2 NA TRBV10-3 TGTGCCATACGGGGGGGCCGGATCGCAGATACGCAGTATTTT CAIRGGRIADTQYF